This T cell receptor beta chain was found in a study of T cells in localized non-small cell lung cancer. Findings and caveats of the study: Of the tissues analyzed, uninvolved adjacent lung showed maximal T cell clonality, greater than tumor. Prolonged overall survival went with higher T cell density in the blood.

The table came from immunoSEQ multiplex PCR; TCRdb's copy has only in-frame clones and leaves some out. The sample lists about 12,000 clones; more than 70% were seen once. About this clone: Its antigen is currently unknown.

In germline, CDR1 is SGHRS, CDR2 YFSETQ. V shed 3 bases and J shed 0 bases, with 9 bases lying between them. The CDR3 has 15 amino acids. The sequencing here drew on peripheral blood, taken before any cancer treatment. V and J are TRBV5-1 and TRBJ2-2; D possibly corresponds to TRBD1 (5 bases). The origin of this receptor is a male donor at least 60 years old with stage I lung adenocarcinoma. The CDR3 DNA is TGCGCCAGCAGCTCGGGCAGGGCGAACACCGGGGAGCTGTTTTTT. As protein: CASSSGRANTGELFF.